This record covers a single TCR beta chain. The antigen is unknown. This sample stems from a study of Ad26.COV2.S vaccination and SARS-CoV-2 variants. Across the study: A COV1001 Ad26.COV2.S trial-arm participant provided the sample. General study findings and limits: The TCR breadth and depth analyses may have produced an underestimate of total T cell responses.

Specified treatment: roughly 18 received Ad26.COV2.S at low or high dose, single or two shots; roughly five received placebo; per-sample allocation not given. Collection of the samples took place on day 63 after the first injection of vaccine or placebo. The individual, an adult aged 18-55 years, was a donor in Boston. TCRdb's copy holds only in-frame clones and misses some; the assay was immunoSEQ multiplex PCR. The top ten clones hold around 3.5% of a sample with hundreds of thousands of clones, around 86% of them seen once. The specimen was peripheral blood, collected in a trial of Ad26.COV2.S vaccine versus placebo. The sequence derives from a person aged 18-65 years who received the Ad26.COV2.S COVID-19 vaccine or a placebo.

This CDR3 is CASSYPGHNYNEQFF. CDR3 DNA sequence: TGTGCCAGCAGCTATCCGGGACACAACTACAATGAGCAGTTCTTC. This chain links TRBV14 with TRBJ2-1; D may be TRBD1 (6 bases). Germline CDR1 is SGHDN and CDR2 is FVKESK. V lost 5 bases to trimming and J lost 3 bases, with 14 bases between them. This CDR3 has 15 residues.